The rows below give T cell receptor beta chains drawn from one sample of a study of T cell responses to AZD1222 COVID-19 vaccine. Produced via immunoSEQ multiplex PCR; TCRdb's table is partial and in-frame only. Of tens of thousands of clones in the sample, approximately 87% were seen once. The source was peripheral blood, collected 28 days after the second AZD1222 dose. The receptors come from an adult who received the AZD1222 COVID-19 vaccine. CDR3s include the opening cysteine and the closing phenylalanine or tryptophan. A D gene is named only where the DNA matches it firmly. Only part of the rows carry a size: once, few, many, or a class if the clone is expanded.

J	D	size	V	CDR3	DNA
TRBJ1-1	NA	NA	TRBV5-1	CASSPQGNTEAFF	TGCGCCAGCAGCCCTCAGGGAAACACTGAAGCTTTCTTT
TRBJ1-1	NA	NA	TRBV30	CAWRQGVGTEAFF	TGTGCCTGGAGGCAGGGTGTAGGCACTGAAGCTTTCTTT
TRBJ2-1	TRBD2	NA	TRBV7-3	CASSLSGVNEQFF	TGTGCCAGCAGCTTGAGCGGGGTGAATGAGCAGTTCTTC
TRBJ1-1	NA	NA	TRBV30	CAWRPYSGTEAFF	TGTGCCTGGAGGCCTTATAGCGGCACTGAAGCTTTCTTT
TRBJ1-3	TRBD1	NA	TRBV13	CASSLAGGQGNTIYF	TGTGCCAGCAGCTTAGCCGGGGGACAGGGAAACACCATATATTTT
TRBJ2-7	TRBD2	NA	TRBV7-2	CASSFSYLAGSGQYF	TGTGCCAGCAGCTTCTCCTACTTAGCGGGGTCCGGGCAGTACTTC
TRBJ1-6	TRBD1	NA	TRBV3-1/TRBV3-2	CASSHGQDSPLHF	TGTGCCAGCAGCCACGGACAGGATTCACCCCTCCACTTT
TRBJ1-1	NA	NA	TRBV30	CAWSGRRNTEAFF	TGTGCCTGGAGCGGACGGAGGAACACTGAAGCTTTCTTT
TRBJ1-4	TRBD1	NA	TRBV5-1	CASSLGDRNEKLFF	TGCGCCAGCAGCTTGGGGGACAGAAATGAAAAACTGTTTTTT
TRBJ2-2	NA	NA	TRBV6-5	CASSGAVQAGELFF	TGTGCCAGCAGCGGGGCAGTGCAGGCCGGGGAGCTGTTTTTT
TRBJ1-1	NA	once	TRBV7-2	CASSFGQLNTEAFF	TGTGCCAGCAGCTTCGGACAACTGAACACTGAAGCTTTCTTT
TRBJ1-1	TRBD1	NA	TRBV30	CAWRYPGGRTEAFF	TGTGCCTGGAGATACCCAGGGGGTCGAACTGAAGCTTTCTTT
TRBJ2-2	TRBD1	once	TRBV19	CASSQTGTGELFF	TGTGCCAGTAGCCAGACAGGGACCGGGGAGCTGTTTTTT
TRBJ1-2	TRBD1	once	TRBV12-3/TRBV12-4	CASSSGQGGYTF	TGTGCCAGCAGTTCCGGACAGGGTGGCTACACCTTC
TRBJ1-2	NA	NA	TRBV19	CASSGLESNYGYTF	TGTGCCAGTAGTGGTTTGGAATCTAACTATGGCTACACCTTC
TRBJ2-3	NA	NA	TRBV5-1	CASSPGSGTDTQYF	TGCGCCAGCAGCCCGGGGTCCGGCACAGATACGCAGTATTTT
TRBJ2-5	TRBD2	NA	TRBV5-1	CASSPGPSGGETQYF	TGCGCCAGCAGCCCTGGCCCTAGCGGCGGAGAGACCCAGTACTTC
TRBJ2-1	TRBD2	NA	TRBV7-7	CASSLGAGEFNEQFF	TGTGCCAGCAGCTTAGGGGCGGGGGAGTTCAATGAGCAGTTCTTC
TRBJ1-5	NA	NA	TRBV5-1	CASSWGEGQPQHF	TGCGCCAGCAGCTGGGGGGAAGGGCAGCCCCAGCATTTT
TRBJ2-7	NA	NA	TRBV12-3/TRBV12-4	CASSLASSYEQYF	TGTGCCAGCAGTTTAGCGAGCAGCTACGAGCAGTACTTC
TRBJ2-4	TRBD1	NA	TRBV4-2	CASSQARGNIQYF	TGTGCCAGCAGCCAAGCCAGGGGGAACATTCAGTACTTC
TRBJ1-1	TRBD1	NA	TRBV19	CASSPGQGPEAFF	TGTGCCAGTAGTCCGGGACAGGGCCCTGAAGCTTTCTTT
TRBJ2-7	NA	NA	TRBV11-2	CASSTVQGRYEQYF	TGTGCCAGCAGCACCGTACAGGGAAGGTACGAGCAGTACTTC
TRBJ1-5	TRBD1	NA	TRBV7-8	CASSSGQYSNQPQHF	TGTGCCAGCAGCTCGGGACAGTATAGCAATCAGCCCCAGCATTTT
TRBJ1-4	NA	NA	TRBV7-9	CASSLLAGSGEKLFF	TGTGCCAGCAGCCTCCTCGCCGGTTCGGGTGAAAAACTGTTTTTT
TRBJ2-2	NA	once	TRBV14	CASSQRLDTGELFF	TGTGCCAGCAGCCAGAGGCTGGACACCGGGGAGCTGTTTTTT
TRBJ1-5	NA	NA	TRBV6-5	CASSSGQNSNQPQHF	TGTGCCAGCAGTTCCGGACAGAATAGCAATCAGCCCCAGCATTTT
TRBJ1-4	NA	NA	TRBV5-4	CASSKQGRKANEKLFF	TGTGCCAGCAGCAAGCAGGGGAGGAAGGCTAATGAAAAACTGTTTTTT
TRBJ2-2	TRBD2	NA	TRBV4-2	CASSHSIRLAGASNTGELFF	TGTGCCAGCAGCCACTCTATTAGACTAGCGGGGGCCTCGAACACCGGGGAGCTGTTTTTT
TRBJ1-5	TRBD1	NA	TRBV4-1	CASSHPPGQVNSNQPQHF	TGCGCCAGCAGCCACCCACCCGGACAGGTCAATAGCAATCAGCCCCAGCATTTT
TRBJ2-7	NA	once	TRBV28	CASGQPGRSYEQYF	TGTGCCAGCGGCCAGCCGGGCAGATCCTACGAGCAGTACTTC
TRBJ2-6	NA	NA	TRBV28	CASGEPTPGANVLTF	TGTGCCAGTGGAGAGCCCACCCCTGGGGCCAACGTCCTGACTTTC
TRBJ2-3	NA	NA	TRBV11-2	CASSVYRGSGGINTDTQYF	TGTGCCAGCAGCGTGTATAGGGGGAGTGGGGGGATAAACACAGATACGCAGTATTTT
TRBJ1-6	NA	once	TRBV4-1	CASSQGRRRDNSPLHF	TGCGCCAGCAGCCAAGGTCGCAGAAGAGACAATTCACCCCTCCACTTT
TRBJ2-1	NA	NA	TRBV5-6	CASSFGTPYNEQFF	TGTGCCAGCAGCTTCGGGACACCGTACAATGAGCAGTTCTTC
TRBJ1-6	NA	NA	TRBV12-3/TRBV12-4	CASSFFGDSPLHF	TGTGCCAGCAGTTTTTTCGGGGACTCACCCCTCCACTTT
TRBJ1-1	NA	NA	TRBV6-6	CASLTNTEAFF	TGTGCCAGCCTCACGAACACTGAAGCTTTCTTT
TRBJ2-3	TRBD2	NA	TRBV19	CATARLAGGPTDTQYF	TGTGCCACCGCAAGACTAGCGGGGGGCCCCACAGATACGCAGTATTTT
TRBJ1-4	NA	NA	TRBV30	CAWSSTSGFGEKLFF	TGTGCCTGGAGTAGTACCTCTGGATTCGGTGAAAAACTGTTTTTT
TRBJ2-2	TRBD1	NA	TRBV12-3/TRBV12-4	CASSQGAGELFF	TGTGCCAGCAGCCAGGGGGCCGGGGAGCTGTTTTTT
TRBJ1-3	NA	NA	TRBV3-1/TRBV3-2	CASSPGLGNTIYF	TGTGCCAGCAGCCCTGGTCTTGGAAACACCATATATTTT
TRBJ1-4	NA	NA	TRBV7-9	CASSLSNEKLFF	TGTGCCAGCAGCTTAAGTAATGAAAAACTGTTTTTT
TRBJ2-2	TRBD1	few	TRBV15	CATSRDHGQGNTGELFF	TGTGCCACCAGCAGGGATCATGGACAGGGGAACACCGGGGAGCTGTTTTTT
TRBJ1-2	NA	NA	TRBV15	CATRNGQGPYGYTF	TGTGCCACCAGGAACGGTCAGGGTCCCTATGGCTACACCTTC